The 26 T cell receptor beta chains listed next were all sequenced from one sample in a study of T cell repertoires in cytomegalovirus infection. TCRdb ran MiXCR on the reads and lists one entry per CDR3 protein. The sample lists fewer than 200,000 distinct CDR3 sequences, about 21% occurring once. The sequencing sample was made of PBMCs. The receptors shown here come from a human donor in good health (CMV status not recorded). Some clones in this sample may be carry-over from other donors' samples.

In its sample, this clonotype was seen a few times. This chain connects TRBV7-2 to TRBJ2-7, with 12 bases fitting TRBD2. The CDR3 sequence is 17 residues long. The V and J ends lost 5 bases and 1 base, in that order; junction bases with no gene match: 9. Germline V gives CDR1 SGHTA, CDR2 FQGNSA. The CDR3 sequence is CASSTRGGLAGSYEQYF. The CDR3, as DNA: TGTGCCAGCAGCACGAGGGGGGGACTAGCGGGTTCCTACGAGCAGTACTTC.

This clonotype showed up just a few times. The chain employs TRBV19 and TRBJ2-1, with unresolved D. The CDR3 totals 13 residues. Germline assignment: CDR1 LNHDA and CDR2 SQIVND (reference sequence). With 5 bases removed from V and 9 bases from J, the gap between germline ends came to 14 bases. CDR3 residues: CASSLETGGEQFF. The CDR3 region has the DNA TGTGCCAGTAGTCTTGAGACGGGCGGTGAGCAGTTCTTC.

A few counts support this clonotype. The rearrangement joins TRBV12-3 or TRBV12-4 to TRBJ2-1, with TRBD2 identical over 12 bases. The trim removed 5 bases at V and 15 bases at J, leaving 8 bases unmatched. The length of the CDR3 is 13 residues. The CDR3 DNA reads as TGTGCCAGCAGTGCCGGACCGGGACTAGCGGGGTTCTTC. It translates to CASSAGPGLAGFF.

In this sample, this clonotype turned up a few times. The rearrangement links TRBV7-3 to TRBJ2-3; 9 bases are shared with TRBD2. With 4 bases clipped from V and 3 bases from J, the junction kept 5 bases outside the gene matches. The V gene's germline CDR1 is SGHTA and CDR2 FQGTGA. The CDR3 has 15 residues. The CDR3 sequence: CASSSSGDKTDTQYF. The CDR3 nucleotides are TGTGCCAGCAGCTCTAGCGGGGATAAGACAGATACGCAGTATTTT.

The chain joins TRBV12-3 or TRBV12-4 to TRBJ2-1; D uncertain. V lost 1 base and J lost 5, with 12 bases in between. The CDR3 is 15 amino acids. CDR3 protein: CASSLDNVVNNEQFF. For the CDR3, the DNA is TGTGCCAGCAGTTTAGACAATGTGGTGAACAATGAGCAGTTCTTC.

This clonotype was observed at least ten times. This chain joins TRBV7-2 and TRBJ2-3; 9 bases are a match to TRBD1. Germline trimming cut 5 bases from V and 2 bases from J; bases unmatched to any gene: 8. Germline-derived CDR1 and CDR2 are SGHTA and FQGNSA. The CDR3 sequence is 16 residues long. This CDR3 reads CASSRGQGSTTDTQYF. CDR3 nucleotides: TGTGCCAGCAGCCGTGGACAGGGGAGTACCACAGATACGCAGTATTTT.

This clonotype was recorded many times. This chain links TRBV7-8 with TRBJ1-1, with D unresolved. V was cut by 4 bases and J by 0 bases, with 9 bases left in between. The CDR3 contains 14 residues. Germline V CDR1 and CDR2: SGHVS, FQNEAQ. The CDR3 DNA reads TGTGCCAGCAGCTCTCACGGGTTGAACACTGAAGCTTTCTTT. Translated, it gives CASSSHGLNTEAFF. The whole variable domain, filled in from reference TRBV7-8 and TRBJ1-1, reads GAGVSQSPRYKVAKRGQDVALRCDPISGHVSLFWYQQALGQGPEFLTYFQNEAQLDKSGLPSDRFFAERPEGSVSTLKIQRTQQEDSAVYLCASSSHGLNTEAFFGQGTRLTVV.

V and J are TRBV5-1 and TRBJ2-5; D is uncertain. Germline lookup yields CDR1 SGHRS and CDR2 YFSETQ. Trimming removed 2 bases from V and 4 bases from J, with 15 bases in between. This CDR3 contains 15 residues. As DNA, the CDR3 is TGCGCCAGCAGCTTAGACACGGCTACTCGAGAGACCCAGTACTTC. Amino acids: CASSLDTATRETQYF.

This clonotype showed up many times. The CDR3 spells CASSSQAGGLDEQFF. Here the CDR3 DNA reads TGTGCCAGCAGTTCCCAAGCGGGGGGGCTAGATGAGCAGTTCTTC. V is TRBV12-3 or TRBV12-4 and J is TRBJ2-1; 10 bases map to TRBD2. The ends lost 4 bases at V and 8 bases at J; junction bases unmatched: 8. The CDR3 consists of 15 residues.

This clonotype was seen more than once but under ten times. The chain carries TRBV19 and TRBJ2-2; 8 bases are shared with TRBD1. The CDR3 length is 14 residues. The V gene's germline CDR1 is LNHDA and CDR2 SQIVND (reference sequence). J was trimmed by 5 bases and V by 10 bases; bases with no gene match: 9. CDR3 sequence: CATKETGVTGELFF. The CDR3 region has the DNA TGTGCCACGAAGGAGACAGGGGTAACCGGGGAGCTGTTTTTT. The full variable domain, rest sourced from reference TRBV19 and TRBJ2-2, is DGGITQSPKYLFRKEGQNVTLSCEQNLNHDAMYWYRQDPGQGLRLIYYSQIVNDFQKGDIAEGYSVSREKKESFPLTVTSAQKNPTAFYLCATKETGVTGELFFGEGSRLTVL.

This clonotype was detected once. A much larger clone differs by one base, so this may be a read error. This chain uses TRBV7-2 with TRBJ2-7; 9 bases line up with TRBD1. The CDR3 has 13 amino acids. Germline V gives CDR1 SGHTA, CDR2 FQGNSA. In nucleotides, the CDR3 is TGTGCCAGCAGCTTATCTACAGGGGGCGAGCGGTACTTC. Amino acid sequence: CASSLSTGGERYF.

This rearrangement joins TRBV11-2 to TRBJ2-5; 7 nucleotides align to TRBD2. There are 13 residues in the CDR3. The germline CDR1 and CDR2 sequences are SGHAT and FQNNGV. The ends lost 2 bases at V and 4 bases at J; junction bases unmatched: 1. The CDR3 reads CASSLWEGETQYF. The CDR3 DNA reads as TGTGCCAGCAGCTTATGGGAGGGAGAGACCCAGTACTTC.

V and J are TRBV7-2 and TRBJ1-4; TRBD1 matches at 8 bases. The length of the CDR3 is 14 residues. Germline V gives CDR1 SGHTA, CDR2 FQGNSA. The V gene end was trimmed by 4 bases and the J gene end by 12 bases; junction bases not matched to a gene: 10. This chain's CDR3 is CASSWTGRGEQLFF. As DNA, the CDR3 is TGTGCCAGCAGCTGGACAGGGAGAGGAGAACAACTGTTTTTT.

The chain employs TRBV18 and TRBJ2-5, with D possibly TRBD2 on 5 matching bases. The CDR3 loop spans 15 amino acids. Trimming cost V 2 bases and J 5 bases, with 15 bases left between them. Germline values: CDR1 KGHSH, CDR2 LQKENI. CDR3 sequence reads: CASSPFGLRAETQYF. CDR3 DNA sequence: TGTGCCAGCTCACCATTCGGACTGCGCGCGGAGACCCAGTACTTC.

This rearrangement joins TRBV7-3 to TRBJ1-1, with a possible D match to TRBD1 (5 bases). The CDR3 covers 15 residues. Trimming stripped 5 bases from V and 8 bases from J, with 21 bases between. Germline V gene sequence: CDR1 SGHTA, CDR2 FQGTGA. This CDR3 is CASSAGTAAGAEAFF. In DNA form, the CDR3 reads TGTGCCAGCAGCGCAGGGACGGCAGCCGGGGCGGAAGCTTTCTTT.

This chain's CDR3 is CASSLPPRGLHNEQFF. CDR3 sequence (DNA): TGTGCCAGCAGTTTGCCACCACGGGGGTTGCACAATGAGCAGTTCTTC. This chain uses TRBV28 with TRBJ2-1; tentatively, D is TRBD2 (6 bases). The CDR3 extends over 16 amino acids. The ends were cut back, 3 bases at V and 5 bases at J, with 17 bases in the middle. The germline V gene encodes CDR1 MDHEN and CDR2 SYDVKM.

The chain is built from TRBV6-6 and TRBJ2-5; 10 positions match TRBD1. This CDR3 contains 16 residues. Trimming at V came to 7 bases and at J to 4 bases, leaving 12 bases not matched to a gene. Looked up from germline, CDR1 is MNHNY and CDR2 is SVGAGI (reference sequence). CDR3 sequence: CASNPSPGQGLETQYF. In DNA form, the CDR3 reads TGTGCCAGCAACCCTTCTCCGGGACAGGGGTTAGAGACCCAGTACTTC.

On this clonotype: A much larger clone lies one base from this, so it may be a read error. This rearrangement joins TRBV28 to TRBJ2-7; 7 nucleotides agree with TRBD2. J lost 6 bases, V lost 5 bases, and 16 bases had no gene match. This CDR3 spans 16 amino acids. Germline V CDR1 and CDR2: MDHEN, SYDVKM. CDR3 sequence reads: CASSPPGTIQRSEQYF. For the CDR3, the DNA is TGTGCCAGCAGTCCCCCGGGGACTATTCAGAGATCCGAGCAGTACTTC.

This clonotype was counted many times. The V and J genes are TRBV6-6 and TRBJ2-3; no clear D gene. Germline values: CDR1 MNHNY, CDR2 SVGAGI (reference sequence). Trimming pared 4 bases from V and 3 bases from J, leaving 8 bases between. CDR3 length: 13 amino acids. CDR3 residues: CASSSHGTDTQYF. CDR3 bases: TGTGCCAGCAGTTCCCACGGGACAGATACGCAGTATTTT.

J is TRBJ1-1 and V is TRBV11-3; perhaps TRBD1 as D (6 bases). Germline values: CDR1 SGHNT, CDR2 YENEEA. With 3 bases removed from V and 3 bases from J, the gap between germline ends came to 14 bases. This CDR3 has 15 residues. CDR3 coding DNA: TGTGCCAGCAGCTTCCCCCGACAGGCGTACACTGAAGCTTTCTTT. Its translation: CASSFPRQAYTEAFF.

This clonotype showed up many times. This sequence joins TRBV10-3 and TRBJ2-7; TRBD1 matches 7 bases. The V gene end was trimmed by 6 bases and the J gene end by 2 bases; junction bases not matched to a gene: 1. The CDR3 is made up of 12 amino acids. Germline loops: CDR1 ENHRY, CDR2 SYGVKD. The CDR3 bases are TGTGCCATCAGGGGACAGACCTACGAGCAGTACTTC. As protein: CAIRGQTYEQYF.

This clonotype was seen only a few times. V usage is TRBV2 and J usage is TRBJ1-6; 10 bases fit TRBD1. Looked up from germline, CDR1 is SNHLY and CDR2 is FYNNEI. Trimming cost V 6 bases and J 8 bases; bases outside gene matches: 7. This CDR3 is built from 15 residues. CDR3 in amino acids: CASRARTGGDSPLHF. CDR3 DNA sequence: TGTGCCAGCAGAGCCCGGACAGGGGGAGATTCACCCCTCCACTTT.

This clonotype occurred a few times. The chain couples TRBV12-3 or TRBV12-4 to TRBJ1-2, with D perhaps matching TRBD1 (6 bases). There are 13 residues in the CDR3. The ends were cut back, 6 bases at V and 7 bases at J, with 15 bases in the middle. For the CDR3, the DNA is TGTGCCAGCAGCCCCTCCCTAGGGGGTGGCTACACCTTC. Amino acid sequence: CASSPSLGGGYTF.

J is TRBJ2-7 and V is TRBV20-1, with 8 bases lining up with TRBD1. The CDR3 has 14 amino acids. Germline lookup yields CDR1 DFQATT and CDR2 SNEGSKA (reference sequence). V lost 1 base, J lost 6 bases, and 8 bases stayed unmatched. CDR3 protein: CSARVLQGAGEQYF. The CDR3 DNA follows: TGCAGTGCTAGAGTCCTTCAGGGGGCGGGCGAGCAGTACTTC.

This clonotype was observed many times. The V call is TRBV7-8, the J call TRBJ2-3; D may be TRBD2 (6 bases). Trimming took off 0 bases at V and 4 bases at J, with 11 bases between the two ends. Per the germline V gene, CDR1 is SGHVS and CDR2 is FQNEAQ. The CDR3 spans 15 residues. The DNA for the CDR3 is TGTGCCAGCAGCTTAGCGAGCCGGGAGTCAGATACGCAGTATTTT. Encoded protein: CASSLASRESDTQYF.

The V and J genes are TRBV10-3 and TRBJ1-1; 9 positions agree with TRBD1. Per germline, CDR1 ENHRY and CDR2 SYGVKD. The junction had 3 bases not matched to a gene; V was cut back by 6 bases and J by 1 base. The CDR3 sequence is 14 residues long. CDR3: CAISAQGANTEAFF. For the CDR3, the DNA is TGTGCCATCAGCGCACAGGGGGCGAACACTGAAGCTTTCTTT.